Listed here are 15 T cell receptor beta chains from one sample, sequenced in a study of blood T cell repertoires in COVID-19. Profiled with immunoSEQ multiplex PCR; TCRdb holds only in-frame clones, not every one. The sample lists 150,000 to 200,000 clones, 65% to 90% seen once, with around 8.6% in the top ten. The sequenced sample consisted of peripheral blood. All receptors come from a middle-aged man with active or convalescent COVID-19.

The chain is built from TRBV11-2 and TRBJ1-6; D is possibly TRBD1 (5 bases). Trimming took off 1 base at V and 2 bases at J, with 6 bases between the two ends. From germline, CDR1 is SGHAT and CDR2 FQNNGV. The CDR3 totals 15 residues. Here the CDR3 DNA reads TGTGCCAGCAGCTTAGCAGGGACCTATAATTCACCCCTCCACTTT. It yields the protein CASSLAGTYNSPLHF.

CDR3 amino acids: CASSLSGSSYEQYF. The CDR3 region has the DNA TGTGCCAGCAGCTTAAGTGGTAGCTCCTACGAGCAGTACTTC. This chain links TRBV11-3 with TRBJ2-7; D gene uncertain. This CDR3 is built from 14 residues. Germline V gene data show CDR1 as SGHNT and CDR2 as YENEEA. V lost 2 bases to trimming and J lost 0 bases, with 8 bases between them. Combining the CDR3 with reference TRBV11-3 and TRBJ2-7 gives the whole variable domain EAGVVQSPRYKIIEKKQPVAFWCNPISGHNTLYWYLQNLGQGPELLIRYENEEAVDDSQLPKDRFSAERLKGVDSTLKIQPAELGDSAVYLCASSLSGSSYEQYFGPGTRLTVT.

The genes are TRBV6-5 and TRBJ2-7; possible D gene TRBD1, 5 bases. Germline assignment: CDR1 MNHEY and CDR2 SVGAGI. Trimming took 8 bases from V and 0 from J, leaving 8 bases between them. This CDR3 comprises 12 residues. The CDR3 bases are TGTGCCAGCGGGGCCACCTCCTACGAGCAGTACTTC. Its translation: CASGATSYEQYF.

The chain has TRBV30 and TRBJ2-2, with 8 bases aligning to TRBD2. The CDR3 covers 14 residues. CDR1 GTSNPN and CDR2 SVGIG come from the germline V gene (reference sequence). V shed 4 bases, J shed 3 bases, and the junction held 4 bases outside the gene matches. The CDR3 spells CAWMGLGDTGELFF. In DNA, the CDR3 is TGTGCCTGGATGGGACTAGGGGACACCGGGGAGCTGTTTTTT. Full variable domain (missing parts from reference TRBV30 and TRBJ2-2): SQTIHQWPATLVQPVGSPLSLECTVEGTSNPNLYWYRQAAGRGLQLLFYSVGIGQISSEVPQNLSASRPQDRQFILSSKKLLLSDSGFYLCAWMGLGDTGELFFGEGSRLTVL.

This rearrangement joins TRBV29-1 to TRBJ1-4; TRBD1 matches at 7 bases. The CDR3 is made up of 16 amino acids. V lost 8 bases and J lost 3; bases outside the gene matches: 15. Germline loops: CDR1 SQVTM, CDR2 ANQGSEA. CDR3: CSTSVSGGSSNEKLFF. CDR3 DNA sequence: TGCAGCACCTCTGTGTCAGGGGGGTCGTCTAATGAAAAACTGTTTTTT.

This clone appeared a single time. V usage is TRBV6-1 and J usage is TRBJ2-5; 7 nucleotides agree with TRBD2. Germline assignment: CDR1 MNHNS and CDR2 SASEGT. The CDR3 sequence is 13 residues long. The ends lost 1 base at V and 9 bases at J; junction bases unmatched: 5. DNA of the CDR3: TGTGCCAGCAGTGAAGGCTCGGGGAGGGCCCAGTACTTC. Amino acid sequence: CASSEGSGRAQYF.

The J gene is TRBJ2-5, the V gene TRBV24-1; the match to TRBD2 covers 8 bases. J gave up 1 base and V 3 bases, and 6 bases lay outside the gene matches. This CDR3 is 16 amino acids long. CDR1 is KGHDR and CDR2 is SFDVKD in the germline V gene. CDR3 amino acids: CATSDPRAGGQETQYF. The DNA for the CDR3 is TGTGCCACCAGTGATCCCCGGGCGGGAGGCCAAGAGACCCAGTACTTC.

This clone has a handful of counts. Written as DNA, the CDR3 is TGTGCCACCAGCAGAGGGACAGCAGGGGCCAACGTCCTGACTTTC. It is translated as CATSRGTAGANVLTF. This chain uses TRBV15 with TRBJ2-6, with TRBD1 as a possible D gene (6 bases). Germline V gene lookup returns CDR1 LNHNV and CDR2 YYDKDF (reference sequence). The CDR3 contains 15 residues. Trimming took off 1 base at V and 4 bases at J, with 8 bases between the two ends.

This rearrangement joins TRBV7-9 to TRBJ1-1; possible D gene TRBD1, 5 bases. The CDR3 extends over 13 amino acids. V lost 3 bases and J 4 bases, leaving 9 bases between the germline ends. The germline CDR1 and CDR2 sequences are SEHNR and FQNEAQ (reference sequence). The CDR3 reads CASSLGGITEAFF. The CDR3 DNA follows: TGTGCCAGCAGCTTGGGGGGAATCACTGAAGCTTTCTTT.

J is TRBJ2-1 and V is TRBV7-2, with TRBD1 as a possible D gene (5 bases). Deletions cut 7 bases from V and 5 bases from J, with 6 bases between. Germline loops: CDR1 SGHTA, CDR2 FQGNSA. CDR3 size: 11 residues. CDR3 sequence reads: CASKGNNEQFF. The CDR3 coding sequence is TGTGCCAGCAAGGGGAACAATGAGCAGTTCTTC.

This clone was picked up a small number of times. The gene calls are TRBV3-1 (or the pseudogene TRBV3-2) and TRBJ2-6; the D is unclear. CDR3 length: 15 amino acids. V was shortened by 4 bases and J by 0 bases, with 7 bases between the two germline ends. Germline CDR1 is LGHDT and CDR2 is YNNKEL (reference sequence). The CDR3 nucleotides read TGTGCCAGCAGCCCGACTGACTCTGGGGCCAACGTCCTGACTTTC. It yields the protein CASSPTDSGANVLTF.

The chain joins TRBV30 to TRBJ1-3; D is unclear. This CDR3 region has 12 residues. The germline CDR1 and CDR2 sequences are GTSNPN and SVGIG (reference sequence). Trimming took off 4 bases at V and 3 bases at J, with 7 bases between the two ends. The CDR3 reads CAWTPLGNTIYF. The CDR3 coding sequence is TGTGCCTGGACCCCCCTTGGAAACACCATATATTTT.

The V and J genes are TRBV6-5 and TRBJ1-1, with TRBD1 identical over 7 bases. The CDR3 has 15 amino acids. The trim removed 6 bases at V and 1 base at J, leaving 8 bases unmatched. The germline V gene encodes CDR1 MNHEY and CDR2 SVGAGI. CDR3 amino acids: CASRNTGAGNTEAFF. The DNA for the CDR3 is TGTGCCAGCAGAAATACAGGGGCCGGGAACACTGAAGCTTTCTTT.

The V call is TRBV9, the J call TRBJ2-2, with TRBD2 matching over 9 bases. The CDR3 runs 14 residues. J lost 14 bases, V lost 3 bases, and 11 bases had no gene match. Per germline, CDR1 SGDLS and CDR2 YYNGEE. CDR3 loop: CASSDSGGALELFF. The CDR3 nucleotides read TGTGCCAGCAGCGATAGCGGGGGCGCCTTAGAACTGTTTTTT.

The table lists this clone with a count of one. The rearrangement uses TRBV5-1 and TRBJ2-1; D perhaps matches TRBD1 (5 bases). CDR1 and CDR2 from the germline V gene are SGHRS and YFSETQ. The V end was cut by 1 base, the J end by 8 bases, with 7 bases between. CDR3 length: 12 amino acids. CDR3 loop: CASSLLGDEQFF. In DNA form, the CDR3 reads TGCGCCAGCAGCTTGTTAGGGGATGAGCAGTTCTTC.